These T cell receptor beta chains were read from a single sample in a study of blood T cells in healthy people across ages. TCRdb re-called the 5' RACE reads with MiXCR, one entry per CDR3 protein. The data show 1.5 million to 2 million distinct CDR3 sequences, roughly 49% seen once. What was sequenced was blood. These receptors originate from a middle-aged woman in good health. CDR3s include the opening cysteine and the closing phenylalanine or tryptophan. A D gene is named only where the DNA matches it firmly. The size field is filled for only some rows; it gives once, few, many or a size class.

TRBJ2-1,NA,TRBV29-1,NA,CSVTGEVFYEQFF,TGCAGCGTAACAGGGGAGGTTTTTTATGAGCAGTTCTTC
TRBJ1-2,NA,TRBV6-1,NA,CASSEADPGIVYGYTF,TGTGCCAGCAGTGAAGCTGACCCGGGCATAGTCTATGGCTACACCTTC
TRBJ2-5,TRBD1,TRBV9,NA,CASSVDTRQGVQETQYF,TGTGCCAGCAGCGTAGACACCAGGCAGGGGGTACAAGAGACCCAGTACTTC
TRBJ2-7,NA,TRBV7-2,NA,CASSPEGQKRYEQYF,TGTGCCAGCAGCCCTGAAGGACAGAAGAGGTACGAGCAGTACTTC
TRBJ2-1,NA,TRBV5-1,NA,CASSLSPSQSNEQFF,TGCGCCAGCAGCTTGAGCCCTTCCCAGAGCAATGAGCAGTTCTTC
TRBJ2-3,NA,TRBV5-5,NA,CASLRQGTYTQYF,TGTGCCAGCCTAAGGCAGGGGACTTATACGCAGTATTTT
TRBJ2-7,TRBD2,TRBV29-1,few,CSVRGRLAGASEQYF,TGCAGCGTTCGGGGCAGGCTAGCGGGGGCCAGTGAGCAGTACTTC
TRBJ2-1,TRBD1,TRBV12-3/TRBV12-4,NA,CATFREQGADEQFF,TGTGCCACCTTCCGAGAACAGGGGGCGGATGAGCAGTTCTTC
TRBJ2-7,NA,TRBV29-1,few,CSVLGRVYEQYF,TGCAGCGTTTTGGGCAGGGTCTACGAGCAGTACTTC
TRBJ2-3,TRBD2,TRBV15,few,CATLGTSGVRTDTQYF,TGTGCCACCTTGGGGACTAGCGGGGTTCGCACAGATACGCAGTATTTT
TRBJ2-5,NA,TRBV14,few,CASSQEGILETQYF,TGTGCCAGCAGCCAAGAAGGGATTCTAGAGACCCAGTACTTC
TRBJ2-1,TRBD2,TRBV5-1,few,CASSDPTWTSGSNEQFF,TGCGCCAGCAGCGATCCTACCTGGACTAGCGGCTCCAATGAGCAGTTCTTC
TRBJ2-7,TRBD1,TRBV20-1,NA,CSARHTGGYEQYF,TGCAGTGCTAGACATACAGGGGGTTACGAGCAGTACTTC
TRBJ1-2,NA,TRBV4-3,NA,CASSQVAGSNYGYTF,TGCGCCAGCAGCCAAGTGGCCGGGTCTAACTATGGCTACACCTTT
TRBJ1-5,NA,TRBV4-3,NA,CASSQSEGSNQPQHF,TGCGCCAGCAGCCAATCGGAGGGAAGCAATCAGCCCCAGCATTTT
TRBJ2-1,NA,TRBV7-9,NA,CASSPTPHNEQFF,TGTGCCAGCAGCCCGACGCCCCACAATGAGCAGTTCTTC
TRBJ2-7,NA,TRBV27,few,CASSRTANTYEQYF,TGTGCCAGCAGTAGGACCGCTAACACCTACGAGCAGTACTTC
TRBJ2-7,NA,TRBV20-1,NA,CSAGARGATYEQYF,TGCAGTGCTGGGGCTCGAGGCGCGACCTACGAGCAGTACTTC
TRBJ1-2,NA,TRBV6-5,NA,CASSYLAYDGYTF,TGTGCCAGCAGTTACTTGGCGTATGATGGCTACACCTTC
TRBJ2-1,NA,TRBV9,once,CASQGKTYNEQFF,TGTGCCAGCCAGGGGAAAACCTACAATGAGCAGTTCTTC
TRBJ1-6,NA,TRBV9,NA,CASSVTGTKNSPLHF,TGTGCCAGCAGCGTTACCGGGACAAAAAATTCACCCCTCCACTTT
TRBJ2-1,NA,TRBV7-9,NA,CASRKGPEQFF,TGTGCCAGCAGGAAGGGACCTGAGCAGTTCTTC
TRBJ2-1,TRBD2,TRBV20-1,few,CSARGLAGGPLDEQFF,TGCAGTGCTAGAGGACTAGCGGGGGGGCCTCTTGATGAGCAGTTCTTC
TRBJ1-5,NA,TRBV20-1,NA,CSVNEGGGNQPQHF,TGCAGTGTCAATGAGGGGGGTGGCAATCAGCCCCAGCATTTT
TRBJ2-1,TRBD2,TRBV12-3/TRBV12-4,NA,CASSPASGGAIDEQFF,TGTGCCAGCAGTCCGGCTAGCGGGGGGGCTATTGATGAGCAGTTCTTC
TRBJ1-2,NA,TRBV2,NA,CASSEAVQGYGYTF,TGTGCCAGCAGTGAAGCGGTACAGGGTTACGGCTACACCTTC
TRBJ2-3,TRBD2,TRBV5-4,NA,CASSLVEPGLALTDTQYF,TGTGCCAGCAGCTTGGTCGAACCGGGACTAGCTCTCACAGATACGCAGTATTTT
TRBJ2-7,NA,TRBV6-6,once,CASSYSWAHEQYF,TGTGCCAGCAGTTACTCTTGGGCTCACGAGCAGTACTTC
TRBJ2-6,NA,TRBV5-1,NA,CASSLVAVPNTISGANVLTF,TGCGCCAGCAGCTTGGTGGCAGTCCCAAATACCATCTCTGGGGCCAACGTCCTGACTTTC
TRBJ2-5,NA,TRBV6-6,NA,CASSFDREKMREAQYF,TGTGCCAGCAGTTTCGACAGGGAGAAGATGCGGGAGGCCCAGTACTTC
TRBJ1-6,NA,TRBV9,NA,CASTTSPGGNSPLHF,TGTGCCAGCACCACTTCACCGGGGGGTAATTCACCCCTCCACTTT
TRBJ2-5,NA,TRBV20-1,once,CSATGARTGQETQYF,TGCAGTGCTACGGGCGCCCGAACAGGGCAAGAGACCCAGTACTTC
TRBJ2-7,TRBD1,TRBV10-3,NA,CAISSGTGLSEQYF,TGTGCCATCAGTTCCGGGACAGGGTTGTCCGAGCAGTACTTC
TRBJ2-1,NA,TRBV5-5,few,CASSLGQDTYNEQFF,TGTGCCAGCAGCTTGGGCCAGGACACCTACAATGAGCAGTTCTTC
TRBJ2-7,NA,TRBV18,NA,CASSPHPDYEQYF,TGTGCCAGCTCACCACACCCGGACTACGAGCAGTACTTC
TRBJ2-3,NA,TRBV28,NA,CASSYRGKSDTQYF,TGTGCCAGCAGTTACCGGGGTAAATCAGATACGCAGTATTTT
TRBJ2-7,NA,TRBV7-8,NA,CASSLEAMVGFEQYF,TGTGCCAGCAGCCTCGAAGCTATGGTAGGGTTCGAGCAGTACTTC
TRBJ2-3,NA,TRBV3-1,few,CASSPWVADTQYF,TGTGCCAGCAGCCCCTGGGTAGCAGATACGCAGTATTTT
TRBJ2-7,NA,TRBV5-5,NA,CASNSGPSGHYEQYF,TGTGCCAGCAACTCGGGACCTTCGGGACACTACGAGCAGTACTTC
TRBJ2-3,TRBD1,TRBV5-1,few,CASSLGGQGGSTDTQYF,TGCGCCAGCAGCTTGGGGGGACAGGGCGGGAGCACAGATACGCAGTATTTT
TRBJ2-5,TRBD1,TRBV20-1,few,CSAPGTESSQYF,TGCAGTGCTCCCGGGACAGAATCATCCCAGTACTTC
TRBJ2-7,NA,TRBV29-1,NA,CSVAPLHGSQSSYEQYF,TGCAGCGTTGCACCTCTACACGGTTCCCAGAGCTCCTACGAGCAGTACTTC
TRBJ2-7,NA,TRBV2,few,CASKKDTAYEQYF,TGTGCCAGCAAGAAGGACACAGCCTACGAGCAGTACTTC
TRBJ2-3,NA,TRBV20-1,few,CKIPPPTSTDTQYF,TGCAAAATTCCACCGCCAACTAGCACAGATACGCAGTATTTT
TRBJ2-7,NA,TRBV7-2,few,CASSLPPQVYEQYF,TGTGCCAGCAGCTTACCCCCACAGGTCTACGAGCAGTACTTC
TRBJ2-5,TRBD1,TRBV25-1,NA,CACVRQGAETQYF,TGTGCCTGCGTCAGACAGGGGGCAGAGACCCAGTACTTC
TRBJ2-3,TRBD1,TRBV28,NA,CARLGQGSDTQYF,TGTGCCAGGTTGGGACAGGGATCGGATACGCAGTATTTT
TRBJ2-1,TRBD1,TRBV6-2/TRBV6-3,NA,CATTTRQGNYEQFF,TGTGCCACAACCACGAGACAGGGTAACTATGAGCAGTTCTTC